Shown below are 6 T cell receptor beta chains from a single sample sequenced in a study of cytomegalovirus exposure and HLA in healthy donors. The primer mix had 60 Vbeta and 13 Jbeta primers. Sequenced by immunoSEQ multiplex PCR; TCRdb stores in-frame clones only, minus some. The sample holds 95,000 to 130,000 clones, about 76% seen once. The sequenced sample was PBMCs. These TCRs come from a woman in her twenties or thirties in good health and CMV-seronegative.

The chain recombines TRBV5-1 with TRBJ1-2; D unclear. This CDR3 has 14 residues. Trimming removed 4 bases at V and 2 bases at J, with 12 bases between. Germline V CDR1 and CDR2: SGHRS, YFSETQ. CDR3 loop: CASSPQTSNYGYTF. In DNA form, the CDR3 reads TGCGCCAGCAGCCCTCAGACAAGCAACTATGGCTACACCTTC.

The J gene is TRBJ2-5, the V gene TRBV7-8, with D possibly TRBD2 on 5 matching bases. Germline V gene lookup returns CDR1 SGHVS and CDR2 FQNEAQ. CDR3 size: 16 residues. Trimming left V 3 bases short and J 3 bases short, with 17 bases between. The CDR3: CASSLRGQSPEETQYF. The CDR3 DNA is TGTGCCAGCAGCTTGCGAGGGCAGAGCCCAGAAGAGACCCAGTACTTC.

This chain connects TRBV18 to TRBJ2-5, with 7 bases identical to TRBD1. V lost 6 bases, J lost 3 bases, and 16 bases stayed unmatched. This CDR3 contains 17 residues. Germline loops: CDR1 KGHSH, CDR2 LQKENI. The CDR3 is CASSREIAGTEKETQYF. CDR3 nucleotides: TGTGCCAGCTCTCGAGAAATTGCCGGGACAGAGAAAGAGACCCAGTACTTC.

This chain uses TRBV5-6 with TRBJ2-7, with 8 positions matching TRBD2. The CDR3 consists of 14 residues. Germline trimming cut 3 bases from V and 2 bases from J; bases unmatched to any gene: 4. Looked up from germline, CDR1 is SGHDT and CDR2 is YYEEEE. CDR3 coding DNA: TGTGCCAGCAGCTATGGCGGGGGGACCTACGAGCAGTACTTC. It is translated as CASSYGGGTYEQYF.

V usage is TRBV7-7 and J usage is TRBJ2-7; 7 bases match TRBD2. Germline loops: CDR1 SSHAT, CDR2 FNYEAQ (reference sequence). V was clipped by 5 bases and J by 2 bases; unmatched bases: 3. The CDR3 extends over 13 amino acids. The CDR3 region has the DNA TGTGCCAGCAGCCCTAGCGGTACCTACGAGCAGTACTTC. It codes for CASSPSGTYEQYF.

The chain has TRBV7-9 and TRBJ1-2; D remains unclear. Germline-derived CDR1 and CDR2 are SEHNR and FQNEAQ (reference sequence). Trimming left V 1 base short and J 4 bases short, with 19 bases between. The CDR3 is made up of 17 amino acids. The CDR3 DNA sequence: TGTGCCAGCAGCTTAGGGACCGGGAACCGTAGGTTCTATGGCTACACCTTC. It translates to CASSLGTGNRRFYGYTF.